Sequencing of this T cell receptor (beta chain) was carried out in a study of shared clonotypes between healthy human individuals. Overall study context: CD4 naive and memory got three plates each, CD8 naive two, CD8 memory one.

Splitting the CD4+ cells yielded a CD45RA+ naive subset and a CD45RA-negative memory subset. General study points: All-four-donor shared clonotypes had higher generation probabilities than non-shared clonotypes did. Clonotype sharing among donors was thought likely to change with sequencing depth.

Germline CDR1 is SGHTA and CDR2 is FQGTGA. The trim removed 5 bases at V and 5 bases at J, leaving 9 bases unmatched. This CDR3 has 15 residues. Worth noting for this clone: What it binds is not known.

Sequencing used immunoSEQ multiplex PCR; TCRdb keeps in-frame clones, though not all of them. The table shows some 2,500,000 clones, with about 90% occurring only once. The chain carries TRBV7-3 and TRBJ2-5, with 9 bases aligning to TRBD2. The sequence derives from a man aged 18 to 30 in good health. Some clones in this sample may be carry-over from other donors' samples. The sequencing sample was made of naive CD4+ T cells from PBMCs. The subset: CD45RA+ positively selected. CDR3 loop: CASSPLGLAGETQYF. In nucleotides, the CDR3 is TGTGCCAGCAGCCCCTTGGGGCTAGCGGGGGAGACCCAGTACTTC. The full variable domain, in which reference TRBV7-3 and TRBJ2-5 provide the parts outside the CDR3, is GAGVSQTPSNKVTEKGKYVELRCDPISGHTALYWYRQSLGQGPEFLIYFQGTGAADDSGLPNDRFFAVRPEGSVSTLKIQRTERGDSAVYLCASSPLGLAGETQYFGPGTRLLVL.